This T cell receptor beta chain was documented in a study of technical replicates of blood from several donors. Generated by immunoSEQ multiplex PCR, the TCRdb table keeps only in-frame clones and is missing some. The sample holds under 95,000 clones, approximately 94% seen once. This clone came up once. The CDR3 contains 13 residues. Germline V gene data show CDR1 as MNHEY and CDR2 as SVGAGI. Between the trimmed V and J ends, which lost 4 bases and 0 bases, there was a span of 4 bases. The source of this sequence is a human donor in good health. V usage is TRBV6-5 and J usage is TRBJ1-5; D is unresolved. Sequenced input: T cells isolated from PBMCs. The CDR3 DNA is TGTGCCAGCAGTTTCTATAGCAATCAGCCCCAGCATTTT. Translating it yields CASSFYSNQPQHF.